The next 10 T cell receptor beta chains were all read from a single sample in a study of cytomegalovirus exposure and HLA in healthy donors. Measured with immunoSEQ multiplex PCR; TCRdb has only the in-frame clones, and not every one. Of 150,000 to 200,000 clones in the sample, about 87% were seen once. Specimen: PBMCs. The receptors come from a woman under 40 in good health and CMV-seronegative.

This sequence joins TRBV27 and TRBJ2-5, with D perhaps matching TRBD2 (6 bases). The V gene lost 3 bases and the J gene lost 9 bases, with 20 bases spanning the gap. Looked up from germline, CDR1 is MNHEY and CDR2 is SMNVEV (reference sequence). The CDR3 has 15 amino acids. CDR3 DNA: TGTGCCAGCAGTTTGGAGGGCAGCTCGGTGAGGCCCCAGTACTTC. It encodes CASSLEGSSVRPQYF.

The V and J genes are TRBV13 and TRBJ2-2; 11 bases align to TRBD2. Per germline, CDR1 PRHDT and CDR2 FYEKMQ (reference sequence). The CDR3 contains 17 residues. Trimming took 0 bases from V and 3 from J; bases not matched to a gene: 3. DNA of the CDR3: TGTGCCAGCAGCTTAGGCCTAGCGGGGGGTGACACCGGGGAGCTGTTTTTT. Its protein is CASSLGLAGGDTGELFF.

This chain links TRBV27 with TRBJ2-7; a possible D gene is TRBD2 (6 bases). Germline V CDR1 and CDR2: MNHEY, SMNVEV (reference sequence). Trimming took 2 bases from V and 2 from J, leaving 13 bases between them. The CDR3 is made up of 15 amino acids. CDR3 sequence: CASSLTGDPTYEQYF. The DNA of the CDR3 is TGTGCCAGCAGTTTAACGGGGGACCCGACCTACGAGCAGTACTTC.

The V gene is TRBV6-1, the J gene TRBJ2-5; a weak D match, TRBD1 (5 bases). The CDR3 has 13 residues. In germline, CDR1 is MNHNS, CDR2 SASEGT. V was clipped by 5 bases and J by 7 bases, with 14 bases between them. This chain's CDR3 is CASSTREVSTQYF. CDR3 DNA: TGTGCCAGCAGTACCAGGGAAGTATCGACCCAGTACTTC.

This clone has a single count. The CDR3 here is CASSSTDMYAEAFF. The CDR3, as DNA: TGTGCCAGCAGCTCCACTGACATGTACGCTGAAGCTTTCTTT. The rearrangement joins TRBV5-6 to TRBJ1-1; D unresolved. This CDR3 is 14 amino acids long. V lost 3 bases and J 6 bases, leaving 15 bases between the germline ends. Germline V CDR1 and CDR2: SGHDT, YYEEEE. Variable domain in full (rest from reference TRBV5-6 and TRBJ1-1): DAGVTQSPTHLIKTRGQQVTLRCSPKSGHDTVSWYQQALGQGPQFIFQYYEEEERQRGNFPDRFSGHQFPNYSSELNVNALLLGDSALYLCASSSTDMYAEAFFGQGTRLTVV.

The chain carries TRBV14 and TRBJ2-1, with 12 nucleotides matching TRBD2. V shed 1 base, J shed 4 bases, and the junction held 11 bases outside the gene matches. The CDR3 totals 19 residues. Germline V lookup: CDR1 SGHDN, CDR2 FVKESK. The CDR3 reads CASSQGFTSGGRKYNEQFF. DNA for the CDR3: TGTGCCAGCAGCCAAGGGTTTACTAGCGGGGGGCGAAAATACAATGAGCAGTTCTTC.

Details on this clone: A junction end diverges from the germline sequence, so it may reflect a read error. This rearrangement joins TRBV5-3 to TRBJ1-4; 7 positions match TRBD1. TRBV5-3 is designated an ORF whose function remains uncertain. This CDR3 comprises 11 residues. CDR3 nucleotides: TGTGCCAGAAGCCTCGACGGGGACAGTTCCTTT. Protein: CARSLDGDSSF.

The V gene is TRBV5-4, the J gene TRBJ2-1; TRBD2 matches at 10 bases. The V gene end was trimmed by 4 bases and the J gene end by 4 bases; junction bases not matched to a gene: 5. CDR1 and CDR2 from the germline V gene are SGHNT and YYREEE (reference sequence). The CDR3 has 15 residues. This CDR3 reads CASSMLAGVYNEQFF. CDR3 nucleotide sequence: TGTGCCAGCAGCATGCTAGCGGGGGTTTACAATGAGCAGTTCTTC.

The J gene is TRBJ2-6, the V gene TRBV5-4, with D perhaps matching TRBD2 (6 bases). V was cut by 4 bases and J by 0 bases, with 23 bases left in between. This CDR3 comprises 20 residues. The germline V gene has CDR1 SGHNT and CDR2 YYREEE (reference sequence). The CDR3 loop is CASSPRPPGLRNSGANVLTF. CDR3 in DNA: TGTGCCAGCAGCCCTCGACCCCCGGGACTCCGAAACTCTGGGGCCAACGTCCTGACTTTC.

The chain couples TRBV19 to TRBJ2-1; 9 bases are shared with TRBD1. Trimming at V came to 6 bases and at J to 7 bases, leaving 7 bases not matched to a gene. CDR1 and CDR2 (germline): LNHDA, SQIVND (reference sequence). This CDR3 region has 14 residues. In DNA form, the CDR3 reads TGTGCCAGTAGAACGGCACAGGGGGCTAATGAGCAGTTCTTC. Translation gives CASRTAQGANEQFF.